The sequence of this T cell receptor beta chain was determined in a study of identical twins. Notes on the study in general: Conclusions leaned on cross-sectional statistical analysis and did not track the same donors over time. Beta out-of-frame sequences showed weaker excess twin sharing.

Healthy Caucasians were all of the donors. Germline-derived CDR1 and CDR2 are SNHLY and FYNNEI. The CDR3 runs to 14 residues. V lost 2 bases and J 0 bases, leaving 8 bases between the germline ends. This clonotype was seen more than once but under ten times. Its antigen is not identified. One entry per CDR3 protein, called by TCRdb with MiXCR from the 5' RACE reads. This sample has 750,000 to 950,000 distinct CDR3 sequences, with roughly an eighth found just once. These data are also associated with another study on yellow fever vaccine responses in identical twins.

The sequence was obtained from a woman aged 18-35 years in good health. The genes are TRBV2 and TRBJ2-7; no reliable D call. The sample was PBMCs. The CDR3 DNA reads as TGTGCCAGCAGTGAAAGTACAGTCTCCTACGAGCAGTACTTC. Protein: CASSESTVSYEQYF.